One and the same sample provided the 26 T cell receptor beta chains below, sequenced in a study of blood T cells in healthy people across ages. The authors ran a second PCR of roughly 6 to 12 cycles using a sample-barcoded 5' primer and a J-beta primer mix. TCRdb itself ran the 5' RACE reads through MiXCR, one entry per CDR3 protein. Seen here are over a million distinct CDR3 sequences, under 55% observed once, and the top ten hold around 4%. Input material: blood. The receptors originated from a woman aged 18-29 years in good health.

The chain recombines TRBV28 with TRBJ2-1; TRBD1 might be the D (5 bases). The J call may be faulty, since TRBJ2-7 better matches the DNA end. The CDR3 runs 13 residues. Germline V gene lookup returns CDR1 MDHEN and CDR2 SYDVKM. CDR3 sequence reads: CASRRTLCNEQYF. The CDR3 region has the DNA TGTGCCAGCAGACGGACACTGTGCAATGAGCAGTACTTC.

The J gene is TRBJ2-7, the V gene TRBV27, with 12 bases matching TRBD2. Trimming at V came to 5 bases and at J to 7 bases, leaving 9 bases not matched to a gene. CDR3 length: 15 residues. The V gene's germline CDR1 is MNHEY and CDR2 SMNVEV (reference sequence). In DNA, the CDR3 is TGTGCCAGCAGTATCCTAGCGGGGGGGCCGGTAGAGCAGTACTTC. Translation gives CASSILAGGPVEQYF.

This chain links TRBV5-1 with TRBJ2-1, with 7 bases fitting TRBD2. Unmatched junction bases numbered 17, after V lost 4 bases and J lost 7 bases. Per the germline V gene, CDR1 is SGHRS and CDR2 is YFSETQ. The CDR3 spans 17 residues. The CDR3 nucleotides read TGCGCCAGCAGCCCCTCCCGGGGGGTGAGGAGCCAGAATGAGCAGTTCTTC. Amino acid sequence: CASSPSRGVRSQNEQFF.

A note on this clonotype: A much larger clonotype is one base distant, so this may be a read error. The rearrangement uses TRBV5-5 and TRBJ2-4; TRBD1 might be the D (5 bases). The J call may be faulty, since TRBJ2-7 better matches the DNA end. Germline V gives CDR1 SGHKS, CDR2 YYEKEE (reference sequence). The CDR3 extends over 13 amino acids. CDR3 nucleotide sequence: TGTGCCGGCAGCCCATTAGGGGCCTACGAGCAGTACTTC. The encoded protein is CAGSPLGAYEQYF.

About this clonotype itself: One base away lies a much larger clone, so this may be a sequencing read error. V gene TRBV6-2 or TRBV6-3 combines with J gene TRBJ2-1; no firm D call. CDR3 length: 13 residues. Deletions cut 5 bases from V and 9 bases from J, with 14 bases between. Per the germline V gene, CDR1 is MNHEY and CDR2 is SVGEGT. CDR3 amino acids: CASSVRWDGEQFF. CDR3 bases: TGTGCCAGCAGTGTTCGATGGGATGGTGAGCAGTTCTTC.

Note on this clonotype: Given a much more abundant clone one base away, this may be a read error. V usage is TRBV29-1 and J usage is TRBJ2-5, with D perhaps TRBD2 (6 bases). Germline lookup yields CDR1 SQVTM and CDR2 ANQGSEA. V lost 4 bases and J lost 11, with 17 bases in between. This CDR3 comprises 12 residues. This chain's CDR3 is CSVGRDVDEQYF. The CDR3 DNA is TGCAGCGTTGGGCGGGACGTCGATGAGCAGTACTTC.

The J gene is TRBJ2-5, the V gene TRBV7-9; D is ambiguous. Deletions cut 5 bases from V and 1 base from J, with 11 bases between. Germline V gene sequence: CDR1 SEHNR, CDR2 FQNEAQ (reference sequence). The CDR3 runs to 14 residues. The CDR3 loop reads CASSPADLQETQYF. The CDR3 bases are TGTGCCAGCAGCCCGGCGGACCTCCAAGAGACCCAGTACTTC.

V is TRBV7-9 and J is TRBJ2-5, with D uncertain. Trimming pared 2 bases from V and 11 bases from J, leaving 21 bases between. Germline CDR1 and CDR2: SEHNR and FQNEAQ (reference sequence). This CDR3 is built from 15 residues. CDR3 bases: TGTGCCAGCAGCTTACGACTGGAGATAAACAATGAGCAGTACTTC. Amino acids: CASSLRLEINNEQYF. Full variable domain (outside the CDR3, taken from reference TRBV7-9 and TRBJ2-5): DTGVSQNPRHKITKRGQNVTFRCDPISEHNRLYWYRQTLGQGPEFLTYFQNEAQLEKSRLLSDRFSAERPKGSFSTLEIQRTEQGDSAMYLCASSLRLEINNEQYFGPGTRLLVL.

The table lists this clonotype with a few counts. The chain employs TRBV7-2 and TRBJ2-7; D is unresolved. The CDR3 has 13 residues. Per the germline V gene, CDR1 is SGHTA and CDR2 is FQGNSA. V was cut by 1 base and J by 3 bases, with 7 bases left in between. The DNA for the CDR3 is TGTGCCAGCAGCTTAGTTGCGGTCTACGAGCAGTACTTC. Protein sequence: CASSLVAVYEQYF. Combining the CDR3 with reference TRBV7-2 and TRBJ2-7 gives the whole variable domain GAGVSQSPSNKVTEKGKDVELRCDPISGHTALYWYRQSLGQGLEFLIYFQGNSAPDKSGLPSDRFSAERTGGSVSTLTIQRTQQEDSAVYLCASSLVAVYEQYFGPGTRLTVT.

The V and J genes are TRBV28 and TRBJ1-1; TRBD1 matches at 9 bases. V dropped 1 base and J dropped 7; count of bases not matched to a gene: 10. Germline V lookup: CDR1 MDHEN, CDR2 SYDVKM. This CDR3 contains 16 residues. Here the CDR3 reads CASSLFIGQGKGEAFF. The CDR3 bases are TGTGCCAGCAGTTTATTCATCGGACAGGGGAAAGGTGAAGCTTTCTTT.

V gene TRBV7-2 combines with J gene TRBJ1-2; D possibly corresponds to TRBD1 (5 bases). Trimming removed 5 bases from V and 0 bases from J, with 16 bases in between. The CDR3 has 16 amino acids. From germline, CDR1 is SGHTA and CDR2 FQGNSA. The CDR3 loop reads CASSLGWGSSNYGYTF. The CDR3 nucleotides read TGTGCCAGCAGCCTGGGCTGGGGCAGCTCTAACTATGGCTACACCTTC.

This clonotype showed up just a few times. CDR3 amino acids: CASSQRPPRGVNTDTQYF. The CDR3 DNA is TGCGCCAGCAGCCAAAGGCCGCCCCGGGGCGTAAACACAGATACGCAGTATTTT. This chain links TRBV4-3 with TRBJ2-3; either TRBD1 or TRBD2 may fit D (5 bases each). V was trimmed by 2 bases and J by 2 bases, leaving 20 bases between them. The V gene's germline CDR1 is LGHNA and CDR2 YSLEER. The CDR3 spans 18 residues.

The V gene is TRBV6-2 or TRBV6-3, the J gene TRBJ2-3; D is tentatively TRBD1 or TRBD2 (5 bases each). This CDR3 contains 16 residues. V lost 2 bases to trimming and J lost 0 bases, with 12 bases between them. Germline loops: CDR1 MNHEY, CDR2 SVGEGT. Written as DNA, the CDR3 is TGTGCCAGCAGTTACCCCGGGGCCTTTAGCACAGATACGCAGTATTTT. Residues: CASSYPGAFSTDTQYF.

The chain links TRBV11-2 to TRBJ1-4, with D perhaps TRBD1 (5 bases). The CDR3 is made up of 16 amino acids. V was trimmed by 1 base and J by 3 bases, leaving 12 bases between them. Germline lookup yields CDR1 SGHAT and CDR2 FQNNGV. The CDR3 sequence: CASSLGQGGPNEKLFF. The CDR3 DNA reads TGTGCCAGCAGCTTAGGCCAGGGAGGGCCTAATGAAAAACTGTTTTTT.

This clonotype showed up just a few times. V and J are TRBV5-1 and TRBJ2-1, with TRBD2 identical over 11 bases. CDR1 and CDR2 from the germline V gene are SGHRS and YFSETQ. Losses at the gene ends were 1 base for V and 9 bases for J; bases not matched to a gene: 9. The CDR3 loop spans 16 amino acids. CDR3 in amino acids: CASSLRVTSGIGEQFF. DNA of the CDR3: TGCGCCAGCAGCTTGCGGGTGACTAGCGGGATTGGTGAGCAGTTCTTC. Variable domain in full (rest from reference TRBV5-1 and TRBJ2-1): KAGVTQTPRYLIKTRGQQVTLSCSPISGHRSVSWYQQTPGQGLQFLFEYFSETQRNKGNFPGRFSGRQFSNSRSEMNVSTLELGDSALYLCASSLRVTSGIGEQFFGPGTRLTVL.

This chain uses TRBV7-8 with TRBJ2-4, with D perhaps assigned TRBD1 or TRBD2 (5 bases each). The last part of the DNA fits TRBJ2-7 better; the J call may be wrong. Germline V gives CDR1 SGHVS, CDR2 FQNEAQ. The CDR3 has 15 amino acids. The DNA of the CDR3 is TGTGCCAGCAGCTCTAACCGGGACCGAGATTACGAGCAGTACTTC. As protein: CASSSNRDRDYEQYF.

The V call is TRBV20-1, the J call TRBJ2-7; 10 bases are a match to TRBD1. The CDR3 length is 14 residues. The V gene's germline CDR1 is DFQATT and CDR2 SNEGSKA (reference sequence). Unmatched junction bases numbered 3, after V lost 1 base and J lost 3 bases. In DNA, the CDR3 is TGCAGTGCTAGAGCCGGGACAGGGGACTACGAGCAGTACTTC. Translated: CSARAGTGDYEQYF.

The rearrangement links TRBV7-9 to TRBJ2-7; TRBD1 matches 7 bases. The CDR3 runs to 15 residues. CDR1 and CDR2 (germline): SEHNR, FQNEAQ (reference sequence). J was trimmed by 4 bases and V by 5 bases; bases with no gene match: 11. This CDR3 reads CASSGDRVVLYEQYF. The CDR3 DNA sequence: TGTGCCAGCAGCGGTGACAGGGTTGTATTGTACGAGCAGTACTTC.

V and J are TRBV7-3 and TRBJ2-1, with a tentative D call TRBD2 (6 bases). The CDR3 length is 15 residues. The germline V gene has CDR1 SGHTA and CDR2 FQGTGA. Deletions cut 5 bases from V and 3 bases from J, with 14 bases between. The CDR3 nucleotides read TGTGCCAGCAGCACCCGCCAGGGAGGCTACAATGAGCAGTTCTTC. Amino acids: CASSTRQGGYNEQFF.

With respect to this clonotype: A clone one base away is much larger, so this may be a read error. The V gene is TRBV14, the J gene TRBJ2-1; TRBD1 matches 8 bases. With V trimmed by 2 bases and J by 13 bases, 13 bases remained unmatched. CDR1 is SGHDN, CDR2 FVKESK, per germline. The CDR3 length is 15 residues. The DNA of the CDR3 is TGTGCCAGCAGCCAATTCGACAGGGGTTACGAGACCCAGTTCTTC. It specifies CASSQFDRGYETQFF. Full variable domain (outside the CDR3, taken from reference TRBV14 and TRBJ2-1): EAGVTQFPSHSVIEKGQTVTLRCDPISGHDNLYWYRRVMGKEIKFLLHFVKESKQDESGMPNNRFLAERTGGTYSTLKVQPAELEDSGVYFCASSQFDRGYETQFFGPGTRLTVL.

This clonotype was detected only a few times. V is TRBV10-3 and J is TRBJ2-1; 7 bases fit TRBD2. Unmatched junction bases numbered 7, after V lost 0 bases and J lost 5 bases. Germline V CDR1 and CDR2: ENHRY, SYGVKD. The CDR3 totals 16 residues. CDR3 nucleotide sequence: TGTGCCATCAGTGAGTCCGCGGCGGGAGAGAACAATGAGCAGTTCTTC. Its protein product is CAISESAAGENNEQFF.

The chain joins TRBV4-3 to TRBJ2-1; perhaps TRBD2 as D (6 bases). CDR1 and CDR2 from the germline V gene are LGHNA and YSLEER. The CDR3 is made up of 18 amino acids. Between the trimmed V and J ends, which lost 3 bases and 7 bases, there was a span of 25 bases. CDR3 sequence: CASSQEASGLRPPNEQFF. As DNA, the CDR3 is TGCGCCAGCAGCCAGGAAGCCTCGGGACTCCGACCGCCAAATGAGCAGTTCTTC.

Only a few counts were recorded for this clonotype. V gene TRBV7-9 combines with J gene TRBJ1-5, with 10 bases fitting TRBD1. The junction had 8 bases not matched to a gene; V was cut back by 3 bases and J by 6 bases. This CDR3 comprises 16 residues. CDR1 and CDR2 (germline): SEHNR, FQNEAQ (reference sequence). The CDR3 here is CASSFTGTGATQPQHF. CDR3 bases: TGTGCCAGCAGCTTCACCGGGACAGGGGCCACTCAGCCCCAGCATTTT.

This clonotype was seen more than once but under ten times. The rearrangement uses TRBV6-5 and TRBJ2-7, with 10 bases identical to TRBD1. The germline gives CDR1 MNHEY, CDR2 SVGAGI. The CDR3 sequence is 14 residues long. The junction had 8 bases not matched to a gene; V was cut back by 5 bases and J by 7 bases. The CDR3 loop is CASSVRDRGGEQYF. The CDR3 nucleotides are TGTGCCAGCAGTGTCCGGGACAGGGGCGGGGAGCAGTACTTC.

In regard to this clonotype: Its ends do not fully match the called genes, so a read error is possible. In nucleotides, the CDR3 is TGTGCCAGCAACCAAGATTTGGCCAGTATGGAGGACACCATATATTTT. Translated: CASNQDLASMEDTIYF. The chain has TRBV4-2 and TRBJ1-3; D remains unclear. The CDR3 runs to 16 residues. Germline V gene data show CDR1 as LGHNA and CDR2 as YNFKEQ.

The CDR3 DNA reads TGTGCCAGCAGTGAACAGGGGGGAGATACGCAGTATTTT. It encodes CASSEQGGDTQYF. V is TRBV2 and J is TRBJ2-3; D is perhaps TRBD1 (7 bases). Germline V CDR1 and CDR2: SNHLY, FYNNEI. The CDR3 loop spans 13 amino acids. V lost 2 bases, J lost 5 bases, and 8 bases lay in between. Looking up the rest from reference TRBV2 and TRBJ2-3 gives the full variable domain: EPEVTQTPSHQVTQMGQEVILRCVPISNHLYFYWYRQILGQKVEFLVSFYNNEISEKSEIFDDQFSVERPDGSNFTLKIRSTKLEDSAMYFCASSEQGGDTQYFGPGTRLTVL.